These 5 T cell receptor beta chains were sequenced from one sample in a study of CD8 T cells in Susac syndrome. An input of about 0.45 to 1 ug of RNA was subjected to reverse transcription using random hexamers. TCRdb re-called the immunoSEQ multiplex PCR reads through MiXCR, storing one row per CDR3 protein. The sample holds about 130,000 distinct CDR3 sequences, 90% to 95% seen once. Sequenced input: CD4+ T cells from PBMCs. These receptors all stem from a human donor in good health.

The chain is built from TRBV3-1 and TRBJ2-5, with a weak D call TRBD2 (5 bases). Germline CDR1 reads LGHDT; CDR2 reads YNNKEL (reference sequence). With 2 bases removed from V and 11 bases from J, the gap between germline ends came to 21 bases. This CDR3 comprises 15 residues. CDR3 protein: CASSQPEDGSLGQYF. CDR3 nucleotide sequence: TGTGCCAGCAGCCAACCGGAGGACGGAAGCCTAGGGCAGTACTTC.

This chain joins TRBV28 and TRBJ1-5; D perhaps matches TRBD1 (6 bases). The germline gives CDR1 MDHEN, CDR2 SYDVKM. V lost 11 bases, J lost 6 bases, and 14 bases lay in between. The CDR3 consists of 12 residues. CDR3 sequence: CASGAGFQPQHF. CDR3 nucleotides: TGTGCCTCGGGGGCTGGGTTTCAGCCCCAGCATTTT.

V and J are TRBV29-1 and TRBJ2-7; D is undetermined. The CDR3 has 11 amino acids. V was pared by 7 bases and J by 6 bases, with 13 bases between. Germline values: CDR1 SQVTM, CDR2 ANQGSEA. CDR3 protein: CSAGQVGEQYF. DNA for the CDR3: TGCAGCGCTGGGCAAGTGGGCGAGCAGTACTTC.

The chain joins TRBV12-3 or TRBV12-4 to TRBJ2-1, with TRBD2 matching 9 bases. V was pared by 2 bases and J by 3 bases, with 2 bases of the junction left unmatched. CDR3 length: 15 residues. The DNA of the CDR3 is TGTGCCAGCAGTTTACAGCGGGAGGTCTACAATGAGCAGTTCTTC. Translated: CASSLQREVYNEQFF.

The chain has TRBV3-1 and TRBJ2-7; D is undetermined. Germline loops: CDR1 LGHDT, CDR2 YNNKEL (reference sequence). The CDR3 runs 12 residues. Trimming removed 5 bases at V and 2 bases at J, with 7 bases between. The CDR3 is CASSSQTYEQYF. The CDR3 DNA is TGTGCCAGCAGCTCCCAGACCTACGAGCAGTACTTC.